These 27 T cell receptor beta chains were all obtained from the same sample, sequenced in a study of CD8 T cells in ankylosing spondylitis. TCRdb processed the 5' RACE reads anew with MiXCR; each CDR3 protein has one entry. The table includes about 170,000 distinct CDR3 sequences, approximately 20% detected once. Sequencing input: blood, either unsorted or a sorted T cell fraction (not recorded which). The source is a male donor with ankylosing spondylitis or in good health (not recorded which).

This clonotype was counted a few times. J is TRBJ2-3 and V is TRBV18, with TRBD2 matching over 9 bases. The CDR3 covers 15 residues. In germline, CDR1 is KGHSH, CDR2 LQKENI. V lost 4 bases, J lost 2 bases, and 4 bases stayed unmatched. For the CDR3, the DNA is TGTGCCAGCTCACAGGGGACTAGCAACACAGATACGCAGTATTTT. Amino acids: CASSQGTSNTDTQYF.

The table lists this clonotype with many counts. The V call is TRBV20-1, the J call TRBJ2-2, with 9 bases lining up with TRBD2. CDR3 length: 16 residues. J gave up 3 bases and V 0 bases, and 5 bases lay outside the gene matches. Germline CDR1 and CDR2: DFQATT and SNEGSKA (reference sequence). The CDR3 sequence is CSARDPRTSDTGELFF. CDR3 nucleotide sequence: TGCAGTGCTAGAGATCCTAGGACTAGCGACACCGGGGAGCTGTTTTTT.

This clonotype occurred many times. J is TRBJ2-3 and V is TRBV28; 9 bases fit TRBD2. Losses at the gene ends were 5 bases for V and 0 bases for J; bases not matched to a gene: 3. The CDR3 is 15 amino acids. Germline values: CDR1 MDHEN, CDR2 SYDVKM. CDR3 region: CASSHLAGSTDTQYF. The CDR3 region has the DNA TGTGCCAGCAGTCACCTAGCGGGAAGCACAGATACGCAGTATTTT.

The sample holds many counts of this clonotype. V is TRBV12-3 or TRBV12-4 and J is TRBJ1-5; weak D call: TRBD1 (5 bases). The CDR3 sequence is 15 residues long. Trimming removed 1 base at V and 3 bases at J, with 10 bases between. For the CDR3, the DNA is TGTGCCAGCAGTTTAGTTTCCAGGGTCAATCAGCCCCAGCATTTT. Encoded protein: CASSLVSRVNQPQHF.

The sample holds many counts of this clonotype. The chain combines TRBV5-1 with TRBJ2-5; D is possibly TRBD1 or TRBD2 (6 bases each). The CDR3 is 16 amino acids. Trimming removed 2 bases at V and 4 bases at J, with 18 bases between. Per germline, CDR1 SGHRS and CDR2 YFSETQ. This CDR3 is CASSLEGRGVRETQYF. The CDR3 nucleotides read TGCGCCAGCAGCTTAGAGGGAAGGGGGGTGCGAGAGACCCAGTACTTC.

The chain links TRBV20-1 to TRBJ2-1, with D possibly matching TRBD1 (5 bases). CDR3 length: 13 residues. From germline, CDR1 is DFQATT and CDR2 SNEGSKA (reference sequence). Trimming took off 6 bases at V and 2 bases at J, with 11 bases between the two ends. As DNA, the CDR3 is TGCAGTGCCTGGGGCACCGCCTACAATGAGCAGTTCTTC. It specifies CSAWGTAYNEQFF.

The chain uses TRBV6-4 and TRBJ2-7; 7 bases are shared with TRBD2. CDR3 length: 12 amino acids. The ends lost 8 bases at V and 0 bases at J; junction bases unmatched: 1. From germline, CDR1 is MRHNA and CDR2 SNTAGT. The CDR3 DNA follows: TGTGCCAGCGGCGGGAGCTCCTACGAGCAGTACTTC. It is translated as CASGGSSYEQYF.

This clonotype was detected a few times. The chain combines TRBV18 with TRBJ1-5, with D perhaps matching TRBD1 (6 bases). The CDR3 consists of 14 residues. The V end was cut by 2 bases, the J end by 7 bases, with 12 bases between. The germline CDR1 and CDR2 sequences are KGHSH and LQKENI. CDR3 loop: CASSPTTGPQPQHF. The CDR3, as DNA: TGTGCCAGCTCACCAACTACAGGGCCCCAGCCCCAGCATTTT.

In its sample, this clonotype was seen a few times. The chain uses TRBV4-1 and TRBJ1-1; no definite D call. Trimming cost V 1 base and J 11 bases, with 11 bases left between them. The CDR3 runs 12 residues. CDR1 is MGHRA and CDR2 is YSYEKL in the germline V gene. CDR3 protein: CASSQVEGVAFF. Here the CDR3 DNA reads TGCGCCAGCAGCCAAGTCGAGGGTGTCGCTTTCTTT.

The sample holds many counts of this clonotype. J is TRBJ2-1 and V is TRBV7-7, with TRBD1 as a possible D gene (5 bases). Trimming removed 5 bases at V and 2 bases at J, with 13 bases between. This CDR3 is built from 15 residues. Germline V gene lookup returns CDR1 SSHAT and CDR2 FNYEAQ (reference sequence). Here the CDR3 DNA reads TGTGCCAGCAGCCCACAAGAGACAGCCTACAATGAGCAGTTCTTC. It is translated as CASSPQETAYNEQFF.

CDR3 sequence reads: CASNSTGDSGNTIYF. CDR3 coding DNA: TGTGCCAGCAATTCAACAGGAGACTCTGGAAACACCATATATTTT. This chain uses TRBV12-3 or TRBV12-4 with TRBJ1-3; perhaps TRBD1 as D (5 bases). The CDR3 spans 15 residues. The V end was cut by 7 bases, the J end by 0 bases, with 13 bases between.

This clonotype was counted many times. CDR3 in amino acids: CASSQGGAYADTQYF. The CDR3 DNA reads as TGTGCCAGCAGCCAAGGAGGGGCGTACGCAGATACGCAGTATTTT. J is TRBJ2-3 and V is TRBV3-1; TRBD1 or TRBD2 may be the D gene (5 bases each). The CDR3 sequence is 15 residues long. The V gene's germline CDR1 is LGHDT and CDR2 YNNKEL (reference sequence). Trimming took 1 base from V and 4 from J, leaving 12 bases between them.

There are many counts of this clonotype. The V call is TRBV12-3 or TRBV12-4, the J call TRBJ2-3, with D uncertain. The CDR3 consists of 13 residues. V was pared by 6 bases and J by 5 bases, with 12 bases between. CDR3 protein: CASSLLGGDTQYF. As DNA, the CDR3 is TGTGCCAGCAGCCTGCTTGGTGGAGATACGCAGTATTTT.

This clonotype has just one count. This could be a read error, since a much larger clone is one nucleotide away. The missing conserved phenylalanine or tryptophan at the end of this CDR3 makes a read error likely. The rearrangement joins TRBV28 to TRBJ1-2, with D tentatively TRBD1 (5 bases). Germline-derived CDR1 and CDR2 are MDHEN and SYDVKM. Deletions cut 5 bases from V and 3 bases from J, with 19 bases between. The CDR3 is 16 residues long. The CDR3 spells CASSPSGGTSYYGYTL. Written as DNA, the CDR3 is TGTGCCAGCAGTCCCTCCGGAGGGACTAGTTACTATGGCTACACCTTA.

The V call is TRBV28, the J call TRBJ2-7; the D is unclear. Germline V gene data show CDR1 as MDHEN and CDR2 as SYDVKM. The CDR3 consists of 14 residues. The V and J ends lost 8 bases and 0 bases respectively, with 14 bases between them. In nucleotides, the CDR3 is TGTGCCAGCCACGCGACGGATCACTCCTACGAGCAGTACTTC. It specifies CASHATDHSYEQYF. Full variable domain (outside the CDR3, taken from reference TRBV28 and TRBJ2-7): DVKVTQSSRYLVKRTGEKVFLECVQDMDHENMFWYRQDPGLGLRLIYFSYDVKMKEKGDIPEGYSVSREKKERFSLILESASTNQTSMYLCASHATDHSYEQYFGPGTRLTVT.

This rearrangement joins TRBV9 to TRBJ2-7; tentatively, D is TRBD1 (6 bases). The germline V gene encodes CDR1 SGDLS and CDR2 YYNGEE. With 0 bases removed from V and 2 bases from J, the gap between germline ends came to 9 bases. The CDR3 has 14 amino acids. The CDR3 loop reads CASSVGTGTYEQYF. The CDR3 DNA follows: TGTGCCAGCAGCGTAGGAACAGGGACCTACGAGCAGTACTTC.

This clonotype was seen more than once but under ten times. The chain carries TRBV6-5 and TRBJ2-7; D is possibly TRBD2 (6 bases). This CDR3 comprises 16 residues. Germline CDR1 and CDR2: MNHEY and SVGAGI. The V gene lost 2 bases and the J gene lost 6 bases, with 20 bases spanning the gap. DNA for the CDR3: TGTGCCAGCAGTTACCAAAACCGCGGAGGGCGAGGCGAGCAGTACTTC. Translating it yields CASSYQNRGGRGEQYF.

This clonotype was seen many times. J is TRBJ2-4 and V is TRBV2; D not certain. Trimming cost V 5 bases and J 9 bases, with 5 bases left between them. This CDR3 is 10 amino acids long. Germline-derived CDR1 and CDR2 are SNHLY and FYNNEI. The CDR3 DNA is TGTGCCAGCAGTCGGAGCATTCAGTACTTC. This sequence encodes CASSRSIQYF. Using reference TRBV2 and TRBJ2-4 for the parts outside the CDR3, the full variable domain is EPEVTQTPSHQVTQMGQEVILRCVPISNHLYFYWYRQILGQKVEFLVSFYNNEISEKSEIFDDQFSVERPDGSNFTLKIRSTKLEDSAMYFCASSRSIQYFGAGTRLSVL.

This clonotype was seen many times. The CDR3 region is CATSWRTDLYNEQFF. The CDR3 bases are TGTGCCACTAGCTGGAGGACGGATTTATACAATGAGCAGTTCTTC. The chain recombines TRBV10-3 with TRBJ2-1, with TRBD2 as a possible D gene (5 bases). CDR3 size: 15 residues. With 10 bases removed from V and 4 bases from J, the gap between germline ends came to 20 bases. CDR1 and CDR2 from the germline V gene are ENHRY and SYGVKD.

At least ten counts were recorded for this clonotype. The V call is TRBV5-1, the J call TRBJ2-2; perhaps D is TRBD1 or TRBD2 (6 bases each). The V and J ends lost 7 bases and 2 bases respectively, with 9 bases between them. The CDR3 covers 13 residues. Germline assignment: CDR1 SGHRS and CDR2 YFSETQ. CDR3 sequence (DNA): TGCGCCAGCGAGGGGGGCAACACCGGGGAGCTGTTTTTT. Its protein is CASEGGNTGELFF.

This clonotype was found many times. The junction departs from germline at one end; a sequencing error may be responsible. The chain combines TRBV20-1 with TRBJ2-1; TRBD1 is a possible D gene (6 bases). The CDR3 totals 11 residues. The V gene's germline CDR1 is DFQATT and CDR2 SNEGSKA (reference sequence). The CDR3 reads CSARRQAQRIF. CDR3 sequence (DNA): TGCAGTGCTAGACGACAGGCCCAGCGGATCTTC.

Many counts were recorded for this clonotype. The chain is built from TRBV20-1 and TRBJ1-2, with a possible D match to TRBD1 (5 bases). This CDR3 contains 12 residues. Trimming took 6 bases from V and 8 from J, leaving 16 bases between them. Germline V CDR1 and CDR2: DFQATT, SNEGSKA (reference sequence). CDR3 nucleotide sequence: TGCAGTGCAAGACAGACTGTAGGGGGCTACACCTTC. Residues: CSARQTVGGYTF.

This clonotype was recorded a few times. This rearrangement joins TRBV28 to TRBJ2-7; 13 positions match TRBD2. Germline CDR1 MDHEN, CDR2 SYDVKM. The V and J ends lost 8 bases and 5 bases, in that order; junction bases with no gene match: 9. The CDR3 is 15 residues long. CDR3 bases: TGTGCCAGCCTCCAAGGACTAGCGGGAGTCGACGAGCAGTACTTC. Its translation is CASLQGLAGVDEQYF.

This chain links TRBV6-5 with TRBJ1-1; D possibly corresponds to TRBD1 (6 bases). The CDR3 extends over 16 amino acids. Germline-derived CDR1 and CDR2 are MNHEY and SVGAGI. Trimming left V 4 bases short and J 0 bases short, with 15 bases between. The CDR3 region has the DNA TGTGCCAGCAGTTCCGACAGGTGGGGTGTGAACACTGAAGCTTTCTTT. Translation gives CASSSDRWGVNTEAFF.

This clonotype was counted a few times. The rearrangement joins TRBV6-5 to TRBJ2-2, with 10 bases lining up with TRBD2. Germline CDR1 reads MNHEY; CDR2 reads SVGAGI. V was clipped by 6 bases and J by 5 bases; unmatched bases: 9. CDR3 length: 16 residues. The CDR3 nucleotides read TGTGCCAGCAGCTTCGCGAGTAGCGGGAGGACCGGGGAGCTGTTTTTT. Translation gives CASSFASSGRTGELFF.

This clonotype has a handful of counts. This chain connects TRBV12-3 or TRBV12-4 to TRBJ1-5; 8 bases agree with TRBD1. The CDR3 consists of 15 residues. V was pared by 2 bases and J by 4 bases, with 4 bases of the junction left unmatched. The CDR3 DNA reads TGTGCCAGCAGTTTAACAGGGGGTTTGAATCAGCCCCAGCATTTT. This encodes CASSLTGGLNQPQHF.

This clonotype has more than one count but fewer than ten. The chain combines TRBV9 with TRBJ2-1, with 8 bases fitting TRBD1. From germline, CDR1 is SGDLS and CDR2 YYNGEE. The CDR3 is 14 amino acids. The V segment lost 1 base and the J segment 4 bases; nucleotides outside the gene matches: 1. The CDR3 bases are TGTGCCAGCAGCGTAAGACAGGGGTACAATGAGCAGTTCTTC. Translated: CASSVRQGYNEQFF.